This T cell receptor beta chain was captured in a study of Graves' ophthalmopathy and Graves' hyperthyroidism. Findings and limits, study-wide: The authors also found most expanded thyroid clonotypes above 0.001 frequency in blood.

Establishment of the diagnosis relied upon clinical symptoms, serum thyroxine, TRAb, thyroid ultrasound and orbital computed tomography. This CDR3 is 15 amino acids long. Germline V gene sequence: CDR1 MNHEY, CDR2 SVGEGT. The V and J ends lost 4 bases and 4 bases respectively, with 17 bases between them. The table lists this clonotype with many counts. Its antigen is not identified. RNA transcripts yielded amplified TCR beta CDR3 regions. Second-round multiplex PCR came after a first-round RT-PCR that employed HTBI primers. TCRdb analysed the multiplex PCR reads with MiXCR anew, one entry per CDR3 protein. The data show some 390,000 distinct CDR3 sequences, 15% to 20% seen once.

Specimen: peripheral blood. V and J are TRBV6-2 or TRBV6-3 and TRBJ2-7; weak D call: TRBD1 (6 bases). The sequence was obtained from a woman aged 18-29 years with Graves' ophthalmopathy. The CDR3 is CASSWDKRSRYEQYF. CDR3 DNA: TGTGCCAGCAGTTGGGACAAGAGGTCACGGTACGAGCAGTACTTC.